Following are 18 T cell receptor beta chains from one sample sequenced in a study of T cells in Graves' hyperthyroidism and ophthalmopathy. Researchers took RNA transcripts and amplified the TCR beta CDR3 regions from them. TCR CDR3 underwent first-round RT-PCR with the HTBI primer set. One entry per CDR3 protein results from TCRdb running MiXCR on the multiplex PCR reads. Of 480,000 or so distinct CDR3 sequences listed, 40% to 50% are singletons. The sample was peripheral blood or thyroid tissue (not recorded which). These receptors were collected from an adult woman with Graves' disease, either hyperthyroidism or ophthalmopathy (not recorded which).

The J gene is TRBJ2-7, the V gene TRBV24-1; either TRBD1 or TRBD2 may fit D (5 bases each). V gave up 3 bases and J gave up 6 bases, with 20 bases separating them. This CDR3 has 16 amino acids. Germline lookup yields CDR1 KGHDR and CDR2 SFDVKD. Written as DNA, the CDR3 is TGTGCCACCAGTGATGATCGAACTAGAGGGGCGCGCGAGCAGTACTTC. It translates to CATSDDRTRGAREQYF.

This clonotype was picked up a small number of times. This chain connects TRBV7-8 to TRBJ1-5, with a weak D call TRBD1 (6 bases). Germline CDR1 SGHVS, CDR2 FQNEAQ. V lost 5 bases and J 3 bases, leaving 17 bases between the germline ends. The CDR3 is made up of 16 amino acids. The CDR3 is CASSPNPDRYNQPQHF. The CDR3 DNA sequence: TGTGCCAGCAGCCCGAATCCCGACAGGTACAATCAGCCCCAGCATTTT.

This clonotype has at least ten counts. The V and J genes are TRBV7-9 and TRBJ2-5; 9 bases line up with TRBD2. CDR1 and CDR2 (germline): SEHNR, FQNEAQ (reference sequence). Germline trimming cut 6 bases from V and 5 bases from J; bases unmatched to any gene: 10. The CDR3 sequence is 15 residues long. In nucleotides, the CDR3 is TGTGCCAGCAGATTCGGGACTAGCCTATCGGAGACCCAGTACTTC. This translates into CASRFGTSLSETQYF.

The V and J genes are TRBV19 and TRBJ1-5; TRBD1 aligns across 11 bases. In germline, CDR1 is LNHDA, CDR2 SQIVND (reference sequence). This CDR3 comprises 12 residues. The DNA for the CDR3 is TGTGCTAGGGGACAGGGGGGTGAGCCCCAGCATTTT. Translation gives CARGQGGEPQHF.

This clonotype showed up many times. The rearrangement uses TRBV7-9 and TRBJ1-1; TRBD1 matches at 9 bases. V lost 8 bases to trimming and J lost 4 bases; unmatched junction nucleotides: 8. Germline V gene lookup returns CDR1 SEHNR and CDR2 FQNEAQ (reference sequence). The CDR3 sequence is 14 residues long. The CDR3, as DNA: TGTGCCAGCTGTCGGGACAGGGTCACCACTGAAGCTTTCTTT. Its translation: CASCRDRVTTEAFF.

Here the CDR3 reads CASSLEHRQHF. The CDR3 nucleotides are TGTGCCAGCAGTCTAGAACATAGGCAGCATTTT. V usage is TRBV13 and J usage is TRBJ1-5; D not certain. CDR1 and CDR2 from the germline V gene are PRHDT and FYEKMQ (reference sequence). There are 11 residues in the CDR3. Deletions cut 6 bases from V and 13 bases from J, with 13 bases between.

This clonotype was seen a few times. CDR3 DNA: TGTGCCAGCAGATCTCTGGACAGGGGAGATGGCTACACCTTC. As protein: CASRSLDRGDGYTF. The chain joins TRBV7-2 to TRBJ1-2, with 9 bases fitting TRBD1. The CDR3 contains 14 residues. After removal of 6 bases from V and 6 bases from J, the junction contained 8 bases not matched to a gene. CDR1 SGHTA and CDR2 FQGNSA come from the germline V gene.

There are many counts of this clonotype. The genes are TRBV15 and TRBJ2-7; perhaps D is TRBD1 or TRBD2 (5 bases each). V was cut by 4 bases and J by 5 bases, with 12 bases left in between. Germline V lookup: CDR1 LNHNV, CDR2 YYDKDF (reference sequence). The CDR3 is 13 amino acids. The CDR3, as DNA: TGTGCCACCAGCACCGGGGTCAGGGACGAGCAGTACTTC. It encodes CATSTGVRDEQYF.

The sample holds a few counts of this clonotype. This chain links TRBV2 with TRBJ2-5; 7 bases are a match to TRBD2. The CDR3 totals 15 residues. V shed 3 bases and J 7 bases; nucleotides not matched to a gene: 11. The germline V gene encodes CDR1 SNHLY and CDR2 FYNNEI. CDR3 region: CASSEGGCGLWTQYF. In nucleotides, the CDR3 is TGTGCCAGCAGTGAGGGGGGGTGCGGTCTGTGGACCCAGTACTTC. The variable domain in full, completed from reference TRBV2 and TRBJ2-5, reads EPEVTQTPSHQVTQMGQEVILRCVPISNHLYFYWYRQILGQKVEFLVSFYNNEISEKSEIFDDQFSVERPDGSNFTLKIRSTKLEDSAMYFCASSEGGCGLWTQYFGPGTRLLVL.

The CDR3 is CSVPAGLANYGYTF. The CDR3 DNA sequence: TGCAGCGTCCCGGCGGGGCTCGCTAACTATGGCTACACCTTC. The chain employs TRBV29-1 and TRBJ1-2; D is possibly TRBD1 (5 bases). Germline CDR1 reads SQVTM; CDR2 reads ANQGSEA. The germline V and J ends were trimmed by 6 bases and 0 bases, with 14 bases remaining between them. This CDR3 comprises 14 residues. Full variable domain (outside the CDR3, taken from reference TRBV29-1 and TRBJ1-2): SAVISQKPSRDICQRGTSLTIQCQVDSQVTMMFWYRQQPGQSLTLIATANQGSEATYESGFVIDKFPISRPNLTFSTLTVSNMSPEDSSIYLCSVPAGLANYGYTFGSGTRLTVV.

The V gene is TRBV15, the J gene TRBJ2-5; no clear D gene. V was trimmed by 1 base and J by 2 bases, leaving 11 bases between them. The CDR3 covers 15 residues. Germline V CDR1 and CDR2: LNHNV, YYDKDF (reference sequence). The CDR3 loop reads CATSRGLGRQETQYF. The CDR3 coding sequence is TGTGCCACCAGCAGAGGGCTAGGAAGGCAAGAGACCCAGTACTTC.

This clonotype was detected a few times. V usage is TRBV28 and J usage is TRBJ1-5, with TRBD1 matching over 8 bases. This CDR3 has 14 residues. Looked up from germline, CDR1 is MDHEN and CDR2 is SYDVKM. V shed 4 bases and J 6 bases; nucleotides not matched to a gene: 5. The CDR3 DNA is TGTGCCAGCAGTTCGCGGACAGGGAGTCAGCCCCAGCATTTT. Encoded protein: CASSSRTGSQPQHF.

The rearrangement links TRBV7-2 to TRBJ1-2; a weak D match, TRBD1 (5 bases). This CDR3 contains 11 residues. V was trimmed by 9 bases and J by 7 bases, leaving 12 bases between them. CDR1 is SGHTA, CDR2 FQGNSA, per germline. Here the CDR3 reads CASTRRGGYTF. DNA of the CDR3: TGTGCCAGTACCCGGAGGGGTGGCTACACCTTC.

This clonotype has just a few counts. The chain has TRBV7-6 and TRBJ2-5, with D maybe TRBD1 (5 bases). CDR1 and CDR2 (germline): SGHVS, FNYEAQ. CDR3 length equals 16 residues. The ends were cut back, 2 bases at V and 5 bases at J, with 18 bases in the middle. The CDR3 coding sequence is TGTGCCAGCAGCTTAACGAGGACACCGGTGGTGGAGACCCAGTACTTC. Translation gives CASSLTRTPVVETQYF. Based on the CDR3 plus reference TRBV7-6 and TRBJ2-5, the full variable domain is GAGVSQSPRYKVTKRGQDVALRCDPISGHVSLYWYRQALGQGPEFLTYFNYEAQQDKSGLPNDRFSAERPEGSISTLTIQRTEQRDSAMYRCASSLTRTPVVETQYFGPGTRLLVL.

This clonotype was seen repeatedly, ten times or more. The chain couples TRBV7-8 to TRBJ2-6; 8 nucleotides line up with TRBD1. The germline V gene encodes CDR1 SGHVS and CDR2 FQNEAQ. Unmatched junction bases numbered 10, after V lost 0 bases and J lost 3 bases. This CDR3 spans 19 amino acids. CDR3 coding DNA: TGTGCCAGCAGCTTAGCGGTGCCAGGGGGCGCCGGTGGGGCCAACGTCCTGACTTTC. It codes for CASSLAVPGGAGGANVLTF.

The sample holds one count of this clonotype. The chain links TRBV2 to TRBJ2-5, with 8 bases that match TRBD1. Germline loops: CDR1 SNHLY, CDR2 FYNNEI. The CDR3 is 14 residues long. J lost 5 bases, V lost 5 bases, and 7 bases had no gene match. CDR3 sequence: CASSFGTGVETQYF. The CDR3 region has the DNA TGTGCCAGCAGTTTCGGGACAGGAGTCGAGACCCAGTACTTC.

The chain carries TRBV12-3 or TRBV12-4 and TRBJ2-7; 7 bases agree with TRBD2. There are 15 residues in the CDR3. V lost 6 bases and J lost 4; bases outside the gene matches: 12. This CDR3 reads CASSQDPLAEYEQYF. The CDR3 nucleotides are TGTGCCAGCAGCCAAGACCCGCTAGCGGAATACGAGCAGTACTTC.

The rearrangement joins TRBV7-9 to TRBJ1-2; D gene uncertain. The CDR3 extends over 14 amino acids. Trimming pared 11 bases from V and 5 bases from J, leaving 21 bases between. CDR1 and CDR2 (germline): SEHNR, FQNEAQ (reference sequence). CDR3 nucleotides: TGTGCCGGCCAGGAGAGTACCTCGGGATATGGCTACACCTTC. This translates into CAGQESTSGYGYTF.